This T cell receptor beta chain was identified in a study of cytomegalovirus exposure and HLA in healthy donors. The study's findings and limits: In an earlier analysis, about 87% or about 30%: the productive usage of most TCR beta V segments. Rare TCR sequences dominated, though some public TCRs recurred in many donors.

Use of 60 Vbeta and 13 Jbeta primers characterized the PCR. Methods used by the authors: A later analysis tallied 75 million to 80 million unique TCR beta chains, around 10 million of them shared. This table comes from immunoSEQ multiplex PCR, and its TCRdb copy is limited to in-frame clones, with some not included. V and J calls and clone size are copied from that table; D and trimming were computed from the DNA. The data hold about 84,000 clones, with roughly 63% observed a single time. Healthy bone marrow donors made up the donor group. CDR1 is MNHNY and CDR2 is SVGAGI in the germline V gene (reference sequence). V lost 5 bases to trimming and J lost 1 base, with 14 bases between them. The CDR3 runs 15 residues. With regard to this clone: The antigen remains unidentified.

The TCR was taken from a woman between 40 and 55 years old in good health and CMV-seropositive. This chain joins TRBV6-6 and TRBJ1-1; D call uncertain. The sequenced material came from PBMCs. The CDR3 protein is CASSPPGLANTEAFF. The CDR3 DNA follows: TGTGCCAGCAGTCCGCCGGGGTTGGCGAACACTGAAGCTTTCTTT.